The T cell receptor beta chain described here comes from a study of T cell changes during pregnancy in multiple sclerosis. TCRdb's copy holds only in-frame clones and misses some; the assay was immunoSEQ multiplex PCR. The sample consists of approximately 94,000 clones, approximately 92% of them appearing once. The CDR3 loop spans 15 amino acids. V shed 5 bases, J shed 3 bases, and the junction held 9 bases outside the gene matches. Germline-derived CDR1 and CDR2 are WNHNN and SYGVQD (reference sequence). Material: peripheral blood, obtained after pregnancy. The origin of this receptor is a female donor with multiple sclerosis, enrolled in a pregnancy study. The V call is TRBV10-1, the J call TRBJ2-7; 8 bases fit TRBD2. CDR3: CASSFLAGYIYEQYF. In DNA, the CDR3 is TGCGCCAGCAGTTTCCTAGCGGGCTATATCTACGAGCAGTACTTC.